One sample yielded the 8 T cell receptor beta chains listed below, sequenced in a study of cytomegalovirus exposure and HLA in healthy donors (dated 2017 in TCRdb). The method behind the library was the immunoSEQ multiplex PCR assay. Sourced from immuneACCESS, this table was stored by TCRdb with only in-frame sequences that have V and J called. A share of the clones is absent; for the studies checked, an unresolved V gene accounts for under half, and the remainder has no known explanation. For this sample there are some 170,000 clones; roughly 95% appear just once. The ten largest make up approximately 1% of the sample. Sequencing input: PBMCs. The receptors were sampled from a woman younger than 35 in good health and CMV-seronegative.

The V gene is TRBV2, the J gene TRBJ2-7; 8 nucleotides agree with TRBD2. This CDR3 has 15 residues. Trimming removed 6 bases from V and 3 bases from J; junction bases left unmatched: 10. Per germline, CDR1 SNHLY and CDR2 FYNNEI. As DNA, the CDR3 is TGTGCCAGCAGAGACCAACTAGCGGCCAACTACGAGCAGTACTTC. Protein: CASRDQLAANYEQYF.

The chain carries TRBV27 and TRBJ2-7; D might be TRBD1 (5 bases). The CDR3 runs to 15 residues. The germline V and J ends were trimmed by 2 bases and 4 bases, with 15 bases remaining between them. Germline V gives CDR1 MNHEY, CDR2 SMNVEV (reference sequence). The DNA for the CDR3 is TGTGCCAGCAGTTTAGCAGGGTACCCTCAATACGAGCAGTACTTC. This encodes CASSLAGYPQYEQYF.

In this sample, this clone turned up once. The genes are TRBV5-6 and TRBJ2-3, with a weak D call TRBD2 (6 bases). Germline CDR1 reads SGHDT; CDR2 reads YYEEEE. Trimming removed 2 bases from V and 8 bases from J, with 12 bases in between. The CDR3 contains 13 residues. DNA for the CDR3: TGTGCCAGCAGCTTCGCTAGCGCCGCTACGCAGTATTTT. It yields the protein CASSFASAATQYF.

The V and J genes are TRBV6-5 and TRBJ1-1; D remains unclear. CDR3 length: 16 amino acids. Deletions cut 2 bases from V and 6 bases from J, with 19 bases between. Germline lookup yields CDR1 MNHEY and CDR2 SVGAGI. The CDR3 bases are TGTGCCAGCAGTTACGAGGGTGGCAGTCCACGGGCTGAAGCTTTCTTT. Protein sequence: CASSYEGGSPRAEAFF.

The V and J genes are TRBV12-2 and TRBJ2-1; the table's D call, TRBD1, was not checked against the DNA. TRBV12-2 is a known pseudogene. The CDR3 is made up of 13 amino acids. The chain's CDR3 is CASRLRGPGEQFF. The CDR3 region has the DNA TGTGCAAGTCGCTTACGTGGGCCTGGTGAGCAGTTCTTC.

The chain joins TRBV29-1 to TRBJ1-1; 8 nucleotides agree with TRBD1. Trimming removed 5 bases from V and 0 bases from J; junction bases left unmatched: 11. The CDR3 loop spans 16 amino acids. Germline lookup yields CDR1 SQVTM and CDR2 ANQGSEA. The CDR3 nucleotides read TGCAGCGTTCCGAGGGGGCCAGGGGGCTTGAACACTGAAGCTTTCTTT. Amino acids: CSVPRGPGGLNTEAFF.

The chain employs TRBV9 and TRBJ1-3, with D tentatively TRBD1 (5 bases). Germline CDR1 is SGDLS and CDR2 is YYNGEE. V was pared by 5 bases and J by 2 bases, with 14 bases between. The CDR3 consists of 15 residues. Here the CDR3 DNA reads TGTGCCAGCAGTTCGGGGGGACGGGCTGGAAACACCATATATTTT. Protein product: CASSSGGRAGNTIYF.

This chain uses TRBV27 with TRBJ2-7, with TRBD2 identical over 8 bases. V was clipped by 5 bases and J by 2 bases; unmatched bases: 8. The CDR3 is 15 residues long. Per germline, CDR1 MNHEY and CDR2 SMNVEV (reference sequence). In nucleotides, the CDR3 is TGTGCCAGCAGTCCCGGGGGGGCCTTGGCCTACGAGCAGTACTTC. Its protein is CASSPGGALAYEQYF.